These T cell receptor beta chains were read from a single sample in a study of blood T cell repertoires in COVID-19. TCRdb's copy holds only in-frame clones and misses some; the assay was immunoSEQ multiplex PCR. Here the sample spans 100,000 or so clones, 88% being singletons. Sequenced input: peripheral blood. These TCRs come from a woman aged 60-70 years with acute or convalescent COVID-19. The CDR3 runs from the conserved cysteine through the conserved F or W. A D gene is named only where the DNA matches it firmly. Clone size is stated in some rows and not others, as once, few, many or a class when expanded.

clone_size,j_call,v_call,d_call,cdr3_nt,cdr3_aa
once,TRBJ2-7,TRBV21-1,-,TGTGCCAGCAGCAAAGACAGGGGTCCGCACGAGCAGTACTTC,CASSKDRGPHEQYF
-,TRBJ1-3,TRBV7-8,-,TGTGCCAGCAGCTTAGTGGCTAGCTCTGGAAACACCATATATTTT,CASSLVASSGNTIYF
-,TRBJ1-1,TRBV18,TRBD1,TGTGCCAGCTCCCCTAGACAGGGGCGGAACACTGAAGCTTTCTTT,CASSPRQGRNTEAFF
-,TRBJ2-1,TRBV9,TRBD2,TGTGCCAGCCGGGGACTATACAATGAGCAGTTCTTC,CASRGLYNEQFF
-,TRBJ1-6,TRBV7-9,TRBD1,TGTGCCAGCAGTTACGTCGGGACAGGTCATAATTCACCCCTCCACTTT,CASSYVGTGHNSPLHF
-,TRBJ2-2,TRBV5-5,TRBD2,TGTGCCAGCAGCCTGGGACTAGCGGGACTCACCGGGGAGCTGTTTTTT,CASSLGLAGLTGELFF
few,TRBJ2-2,TRBV28,-,TGTGCCAGCAGTTCCCCCGGAGGTGCCGGGGAGCTGTTTTTT,CASSSPGGAGELFF
-,TRBJ2-3,TRBV6-6,-,TGTGCCAGCGCTGTGCACTCAGATACGCAGTATTTT,CASAVHSDTQYF
-,TRBJ1-2,TRBV3-1/TRBV3-2,TRBD1,TGTGCCAGCAGCCATTTACAGGGGGCCTATGGCTACACCTTC,CASSHLQGAYGYTF
-,TRBJ2-7,TRBV27,TRBD2,TGTGCCAGCACCCAGCGGGGCCCCTACGAGCAGTACTTC,CASTQRGPYEQYF
-,TRBJ1-1,TRBV28,TRBD1,TGTGCCAGCAGTTTATCAGGGGGCGCCACTGAAGCTTTCTTT,CASSLSGGATEAFF
few,TRBJ1-1,TRBV9,-,TGTGCCAGCAGCGCCTCGTTGACAGCGAACACTGAAGCTTTCTTT,CASSASLTANTEAFF
-,TRBJ1-3,TRBV5-1,TRBD1,TGCGCCAGCAGCCCGGGGACAGGCGGAAACACCATATATTTT,CASSPGTGGNTIYF
-,TRBJ2-1,TRBV5-1,-,TGCGCCAGCAGCCTCGGTATCAATGAGCAGTTCTTC,CASSLGINEQFF
-,TRBJ1-4,TRBV5-4,-,TGTGCCAGCAGCTTGCAGGGTGGGACTAATGAAAAACTGTTTTTT,CASSLQGGTNEKLFF
-,TRBJ2-3,TRBV18,TRBD2,TGTGCCAGCTCACCACCGGGACTAGCGGGAGGACTCACAGATACGCAGTATTTT,CASSPPGLAGGLTDTQYF
-,TRBJ2-4,TRBV18,-,TGTGCCAGCTCACCCGGGACCCGGGAGGCCAAAAACATTCAGTACTTC,CASSPGTREAKNIQYF
once,TRBJ1-2,TRBV3-1/TRBV3-2,-,TGTGCCAGCAGCCGGGCCAACTATGGCTACACCTTC,CASSRANYGYTF
-,TRBJ2-5,TRBV5-1,-,TGCGCCAGCAGCTGGGGGGGCAGCCAAGAGACCCAGTACTTC,CASSWGGSQETQYF
-,TRBJ2-1,TRBV2,TRBD2,TGTGCCAGCAGTGGTGTGGGACTAGGCAATGAGCAGTTCTTC,CASSGVGLGNEQFF
-,TRBJ1-1,TRBV28,TRBD1,TGTGCCAGCATCAGCTCAGGGGGCGGGGGTTTCTTT,CASISSGGGGFF
-,TRBJ1-1,TRBV4-1,-,TGCGCCAGCAGCCAAGACGGGCAGGGGAGATCTGAAGCTTTCTTT,CASSQDGQGRSEAFF
-,TRBJ2-3,TRBV5-4,-,TGTGCCAGCAGCTTGGTCGGTCAACCCACGCAGTATTTT,CASSLVGQPTQYF
-,TRBJ1-4,TRBV6-5,-,TGTGCCAGCAGTTTCAGACCCGGGGGGGAGAATGAAAAACTGTTTTTT,CASSFRPGGENEKLFF
-,TRBJ2-5,TRBV3-1/TRBV3-2,-,TGTGCCAGCAGCCCTGGAGTGGGACTCGGTTTGGCAGAGACCCAGTACTTC,CASSPGVGLGLAETQYF
-,TRBJ1-6,TRBV6-4,-,TGTGCCAGCAGTGACTCGATGCGGGGTAACTATAATTCACCCCTCCACTTT,CASSDSMRGNYNSPLHF
-,TRBJ2-3,TRBV5-1,-,TGCGCCAGCAGCCCCTGGTCGACGGGAGCAGATACGCAGTATTTT,CASSPWSTGADTQYF
-,TRBJ2-3,TRBV6-5,-,TGTGCCAGCAGTTACACGCGGATCACAGATACGCAGTATTTT,CASSYTRITDTQYF
-,TRBJ2-5,TRBV13,TRBD2,TGTGCCAGCGGGCGGGGGGCCCAAGAGACCCAGTACTTC,CASGRGAQETQYF
few,TRBJ1-3,TRBV29-1,-,TGCAGCGTCCTCTCTGGAAACACCATATATTTT,CSVLSGNTIYF
-,TRBJ1-3,TRBV5-1,-,TGCGCCAGCAGCTTGGGGGCAGCTGCTGGAAACACCATATATTTT,CASSLGAAAGNTIYF
-,TRBJ2-3,TRBV9,-,TGTGCCAGCAGCGTAGCTGAGGGCAATACAGATACGCAGTATTTT,CASSVAEGNTDTQYF
-,TRBJ1-2,TRBV7-2,-,TGTGCCAGCAGCCCTACTGGGGGCCCGCAGACGGGCTACACCTTC,CASSPTGGPQTGYTF
-,TRBJ1-6,TRBV30,-,TGTGCCTGGAGTGATTTCCTCCCGGGGCCCCTCCACTTT,CAWSDFLPGPLHF
-,TRBJ1-3,TRBV9,-,TGTGCCAGCAGCGTCCAATCAACTGGAAACACCATATATTTT,CASSVQSTGNTIYF
-,TRBJ1-1,TRBV7-9,-,TGTGCCAGCAGTCCCTCGGGAGGAAACACTGAAGCTTTCTTT,CASSPSGGNTEAFF
-,TRBJ1-1,TRBV18,-,TGTGCCAGCTCACCTCCGGGGAGGGGATGGACTGAAGCTTTCTTT,CASSPPGRGWTEAFF
-,TRBJ2-7,TRBV5-5,TRBD1,TGTGCCAGCAGCTCGGACAGGGTTTTCCACGAGCAGTACTTC,CASSSDRVFHEQYF
-,TRBJ2-7,TRBV5-1,TRBD2,TGCGCCAGCAGCTTGGGGGGACTAGAGGAGGGCGAGCAGTACTTC,CASSLGGLEEGEQYF
-,TRBJ1-1,TRBV19,TRBD1,TGTGCCAGTAGCCCTCTCCGAGGACAGGGGACTGAAGCTTTCTTT,CASSPLRGQGTEAFF
-,TRBJ1-1,TRBV18,-,TGTGCCAGCTCCAGGGCAGAGGTGCGAGGAACTGAAGCTTTCTTT,CASSRAEVRGTEAFF
-,TRBJ1-2,TRBV6-4,-,TGTGCCAGCAGTGACTCGATAGGGAGCTATGGCTACACCTTC,CASSDSIGSYGYTF
-,TRBJ1-1,TRBV18,-,TGTGCCAGCTCACCGTCGGCGGGGAACACTGAAGCTTTCTTT,CASSPSAGNTEAFF
-,TRBJ2-1,TRBV11-1,TRBD1,TGTGCCAGCAGCCCCCCCCGTGACAGGGGGCAGAATGAGCAGTTCTTC,CASSPPRDRGQNEQFF
-,TRBJ2-1,TRBV19,TRBD2,TGTGCCAGTAGTAGGGGACTAGCCTTTGAGCAGTTCTTC,CASSRGLAFEQFF
-,TRBJ2-7,TRBV2,-,TGTGCCAGCAGACAGACCTACGAGCAGTACTTC,CASRQTYEQYF
-,TRBJ2-5,TRBV27,-,TGTGCCAGCAAGGCCGGAGGGAGTGAGACCCAGTACTTC,CASKAGGSETQYF
-,TRBJ1-5,TRBV28,-,TGTGCCAGCAGTTTCGGGCAGGGTAATGGCCAGCCCCAGCATTTT,CASSFGQGNGQPQHF
-,TRBJ1-4,TRBV28,-,TGTGCCAGCAGTTCAACAGGGTTCCTTAATGAAAAACTGTTTTTT,CASSSTGFLNEKLFF
-,TRBJ2-2,TRBV30,TRBD2,TGTGCCTGTCCGGGGGGGGTCCGGAACACCGGGGAGCTGTTTTTT,CACPGGVRNTGELFF
-,TRBJ2-2,TRBV6-5,TRBD1,TGTGCCAGCAGGGGGCAGGGGGCCTACACCGGGGAGCTGTTTTTT,CASRGQGAYTGELFF
once,TRBJ2-1,TRBV24-1,TRBD2,TGTGCCACCAGTGATGCCGGGACTACCTCCTACAATGAGCAGTTCTTC,CATSDAGTTSYNEQFF
-,TRBJ1-1,TRBV27,TRBD1,TGTGCCAGCAGTCGACAGGGGGCGTACACTGAAGCTTTCTTT,CASSRQGAYTEAFF
-,TRBJ2-7,TRBV27,-,TGTGCTTCGGGGGATACCGGGACAGAGGACGAGCAGTACTTC,CASGDTGTEDEQYF